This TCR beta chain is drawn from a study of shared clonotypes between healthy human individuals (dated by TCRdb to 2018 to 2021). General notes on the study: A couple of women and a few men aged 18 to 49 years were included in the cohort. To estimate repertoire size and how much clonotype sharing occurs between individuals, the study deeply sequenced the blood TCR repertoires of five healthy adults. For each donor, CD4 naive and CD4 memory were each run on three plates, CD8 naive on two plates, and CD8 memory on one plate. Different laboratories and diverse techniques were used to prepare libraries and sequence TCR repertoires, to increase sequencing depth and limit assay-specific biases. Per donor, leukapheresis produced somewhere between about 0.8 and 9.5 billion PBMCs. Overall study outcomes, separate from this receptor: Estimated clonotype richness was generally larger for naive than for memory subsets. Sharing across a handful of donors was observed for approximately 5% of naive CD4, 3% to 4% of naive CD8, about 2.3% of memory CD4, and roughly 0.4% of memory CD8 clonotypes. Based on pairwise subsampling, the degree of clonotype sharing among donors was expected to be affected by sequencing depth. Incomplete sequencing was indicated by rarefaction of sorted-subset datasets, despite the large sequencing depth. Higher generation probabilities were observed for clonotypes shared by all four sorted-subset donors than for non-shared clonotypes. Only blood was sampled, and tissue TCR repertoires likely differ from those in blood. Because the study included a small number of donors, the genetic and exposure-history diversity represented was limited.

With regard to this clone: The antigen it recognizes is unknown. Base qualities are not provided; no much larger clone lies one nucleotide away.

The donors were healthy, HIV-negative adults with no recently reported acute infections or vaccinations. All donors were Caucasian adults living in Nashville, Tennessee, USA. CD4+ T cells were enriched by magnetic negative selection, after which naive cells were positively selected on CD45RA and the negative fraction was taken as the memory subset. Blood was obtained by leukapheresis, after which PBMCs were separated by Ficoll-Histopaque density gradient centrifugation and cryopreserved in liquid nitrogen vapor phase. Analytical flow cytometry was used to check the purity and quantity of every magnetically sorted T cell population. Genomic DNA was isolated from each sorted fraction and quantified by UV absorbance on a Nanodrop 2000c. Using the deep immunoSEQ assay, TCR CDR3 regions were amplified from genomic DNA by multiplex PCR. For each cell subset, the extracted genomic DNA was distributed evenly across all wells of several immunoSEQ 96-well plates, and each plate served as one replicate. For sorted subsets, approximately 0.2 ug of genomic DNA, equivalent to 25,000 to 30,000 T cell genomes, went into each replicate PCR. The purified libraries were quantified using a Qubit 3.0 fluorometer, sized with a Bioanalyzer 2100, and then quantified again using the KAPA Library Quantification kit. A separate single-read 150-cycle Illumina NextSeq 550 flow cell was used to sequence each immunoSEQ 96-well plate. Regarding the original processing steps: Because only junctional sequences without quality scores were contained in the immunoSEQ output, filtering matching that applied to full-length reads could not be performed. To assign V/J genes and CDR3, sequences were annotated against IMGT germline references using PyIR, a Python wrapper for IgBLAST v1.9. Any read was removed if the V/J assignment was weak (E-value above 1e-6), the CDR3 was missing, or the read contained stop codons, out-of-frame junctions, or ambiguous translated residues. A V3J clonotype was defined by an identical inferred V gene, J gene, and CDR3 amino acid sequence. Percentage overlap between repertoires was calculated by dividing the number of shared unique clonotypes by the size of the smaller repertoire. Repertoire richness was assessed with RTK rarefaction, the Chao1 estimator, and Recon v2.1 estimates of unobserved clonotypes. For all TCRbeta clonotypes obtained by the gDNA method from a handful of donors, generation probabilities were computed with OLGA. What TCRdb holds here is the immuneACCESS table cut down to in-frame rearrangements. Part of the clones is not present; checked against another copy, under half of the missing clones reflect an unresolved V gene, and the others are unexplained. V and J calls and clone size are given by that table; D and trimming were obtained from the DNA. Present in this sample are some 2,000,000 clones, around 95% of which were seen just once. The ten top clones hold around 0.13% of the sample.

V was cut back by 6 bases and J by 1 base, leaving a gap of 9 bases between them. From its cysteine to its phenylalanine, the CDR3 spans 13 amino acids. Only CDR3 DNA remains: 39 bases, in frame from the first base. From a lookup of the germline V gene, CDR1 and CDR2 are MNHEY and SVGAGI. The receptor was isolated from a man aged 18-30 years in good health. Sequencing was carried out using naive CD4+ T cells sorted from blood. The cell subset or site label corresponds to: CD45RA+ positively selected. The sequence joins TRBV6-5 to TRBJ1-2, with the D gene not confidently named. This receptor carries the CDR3 CASSRGDNYGYTF. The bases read TGTGCCAGCAGCCGCGGGGATAACTATGGCTACACCTTC.